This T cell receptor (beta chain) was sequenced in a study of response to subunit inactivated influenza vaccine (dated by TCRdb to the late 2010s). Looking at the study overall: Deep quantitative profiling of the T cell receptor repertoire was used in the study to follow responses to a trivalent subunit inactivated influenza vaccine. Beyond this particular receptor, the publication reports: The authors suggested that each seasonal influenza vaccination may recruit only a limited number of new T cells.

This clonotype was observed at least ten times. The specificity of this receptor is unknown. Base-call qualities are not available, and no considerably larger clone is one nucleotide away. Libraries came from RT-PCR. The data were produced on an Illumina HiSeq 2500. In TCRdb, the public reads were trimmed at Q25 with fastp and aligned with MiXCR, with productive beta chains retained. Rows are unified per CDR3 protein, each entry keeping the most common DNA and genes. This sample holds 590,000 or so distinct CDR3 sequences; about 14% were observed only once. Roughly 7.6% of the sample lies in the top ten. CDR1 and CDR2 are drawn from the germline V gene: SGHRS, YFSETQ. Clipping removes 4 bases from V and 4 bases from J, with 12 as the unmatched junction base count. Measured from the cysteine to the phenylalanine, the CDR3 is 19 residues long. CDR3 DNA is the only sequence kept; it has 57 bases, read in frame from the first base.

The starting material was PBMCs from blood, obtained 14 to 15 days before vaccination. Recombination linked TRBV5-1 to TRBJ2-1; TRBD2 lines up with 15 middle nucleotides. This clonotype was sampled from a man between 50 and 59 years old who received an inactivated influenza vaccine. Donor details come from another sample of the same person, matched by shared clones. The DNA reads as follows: TGCGCCAGCAGCCCCTATCCGGGACTAGCGGGGGGCCAGTACAATGAGCAGTTCTTC. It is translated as CASSPYPGLAGGQYNEQFF.